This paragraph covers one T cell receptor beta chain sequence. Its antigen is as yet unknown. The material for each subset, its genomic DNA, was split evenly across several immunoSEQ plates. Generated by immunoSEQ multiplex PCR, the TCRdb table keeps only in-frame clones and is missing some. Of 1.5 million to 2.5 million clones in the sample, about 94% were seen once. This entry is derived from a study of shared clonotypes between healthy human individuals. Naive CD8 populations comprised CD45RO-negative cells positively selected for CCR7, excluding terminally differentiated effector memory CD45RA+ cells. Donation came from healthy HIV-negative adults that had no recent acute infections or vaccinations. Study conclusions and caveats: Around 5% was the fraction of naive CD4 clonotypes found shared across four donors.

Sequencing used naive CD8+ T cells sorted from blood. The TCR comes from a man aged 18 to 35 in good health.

The CDR3 spells CSVEGSPGGYTF. The CDR3 nucleotides read TGCAGCGTTGAGGGGAGTCCGGGTGGCTACACCTTC. This sequence joins TRBV29-1 and TRBJ1-2, with D unclear. The germline V and J ends were trimmed by 3 bases and 7 bases, with 12 bases remaining between them. Looked up from germline, CDR1 is SQVTM and CDR2 is ANQGSEA. The CDR3 totals 12 residues.